The subject of this entry is one TCR beta chain. Its specificity is not known. The data were obtained in a study of metastatic and nonmetastatic thyroid tumors. Study information: Repertoire data that came from the blood and tumor or nodule tissue of malignant and benign thyroid patients were compared.

Patients had received no treatment of any kind before thyroid surgery. Broader study findings: Compared with benign nodules, malignant thyroid tumors were reported to have significantly higher TCR beta diversity in both blood and tumor.

As originally analysed: A classifier for distant metastasis in papillary thyroid cancer was constructed using CDR3 differences observed across clinicopathological groups. Via MiXCR, TCRdb re-called the PCR reads. The V and J calls, along with clone size, are taken from TCRdb and not from the paper's own processing. Seen here are about 41,000 clones, around 24% observed once, and the top ten hold around 15%. Germline V gives CDR1 DFQATT, CDR2 SNEGSKA (reference sequence). Trimming took 3 bases from V and 11 from J, leaving 13 bases between them. The CDR3 is 11 residues long. V and J are TRBV20-1 and TRBJ1-1; D may be TRBD1 (5 bases). This TCR was recovered from a female donor with papillary thyroid cancer or a benign thyroid nodule (not recorded which). Some clones in this sample may be carry-over from other donors' samples. Sequencing used tumor tissue. Written as DNA, the CDR3 is TGCAGTGCTAGCAGGGAGCGGCCCGCTTTCTTT. As protein: CSASRERPAFF.